This TCR beta chain was observed in a study of monozygotic twins with cystic fibrosis. As regards this clone: Antigen specificity is unknown.

Unmatched junction bases numbered 10, after V lost 3 bases and J lost 3 bases. The CDR3 is 16 residues long. CDR1 MDHEN and CDR2 SYDVKM come from the germline V gene. Produced via immunoSEQ multiplex PCR; TCRdb's table is partial and in-frame only. The data show tens of thousands of clones, with more than 55% seen just once and approximately 0.8% held by the top ten. Whole-study findings and limits: Clonality was generally low (median around 0.009), higher in the most severe patients.

The sequencing input was blood. The TCR was taken from a girl aged 10-17 years with cystic fibrosis. This sequence joins TRBV28 and TRBJ2-7, with 8 bases matching TRBD2. CDR3 sequence: CASSFDETSGSYEQYF. The CDR3 DNA is TGTGCCAGCAGTTTTGACGAAACTAGCGGAAGCTACGAGCAGTACTTC.